These 2 T cell receptor beta chains came from one sample sequenced in a study of control samples from healthy donors and cancer patients (dated by TCRdb to about 2020). The library was made by the immunoSEQ multiplex PCR assay. What TCRdb holds here is the immuneACCESS table cut down to in-frame rearrangements. Part of the clones is not present; checked against another copy, under half of the missing clones reflect an unresolved V gene, and the others are unexplained. Present in this sample are some 200,000 clones, about 95% of which were seen just once. The ten largest account for roughly 1.6% of the sample. The sequencing input was blood. The receptors here all came from a man over 45 in good health.

This chain connects TRBV5-4 to TRBJ2-7; a possible D gene is TRBD2 (5 bases). The V and J ends lost 0 bases and 1 base respectively, with 17 bases between them. Per the germline V gene, CDR1 is SGHNT and CDR2 is YYREEE (reference sequence). This CDR3 is 17 amino acids long. CDR3 in DNA: TGTGCCAGCAGCTTGGTGGGTCCGGGGTCCTATTCCTACGAGCAGTACTTC. Protein product: CASSLVGPGSYSYEQYF.

The genes are TRBV28 and TRBJ1-4, with a possible D match to TRBD1 (5 bases). The V end was cut by 5 bases, the J end by 6 bases, with 13 bases between. The germline CDR1 and CDR2 sequences are MDHEN and SYDVKM. The CDR3 has 14 amino acids. The CDR3: CASSAGTYYEKLFF. The DNA for the CDR3 is TGTGCCAGCAGTGCGGGGACTTATTATGAAAAACTGTTTTTT.